This T cell receptor beta chain was sequenced in a study of T cell clonotyping in hematopoietic cell transplantation. Only one count was recorded for this clone. Profiled with immunoSEQ multiplex PCR; TCRdb holds only in-frame clones, not every one. The sample yields 35,000 to 45,000 clones, 94% seen once. The V gene lost 3 bases and the J gene lost 3 bases, with 8 bases spanning the gap. Per germline, CDR1 WNHNN and CDR2 SYGVQD (reference sequence). The CDR3 extends over 13 amino acids. The TCR was taken from a woman between 45 and 65 years old in good health. Some clones in this sample may be carry-over from other donors' samples. Input material: peripheral blood mononuclear cells. The chain links TRBV10-1 to TRBJ2-5; possible D gene TRBD1, 6 bases. The CDR3 reads CASSDRGEETQYF. For the CDR3, the DNA is TGCGCCAGCAGTGACAGGGGCGAAGAGACCCAGTACTTC.